In its sample, the clone carrying this T cell receptor beta chain was seen many times. The CDR3 sequence is 14 residues long. V lost 8 bases to trimming and J lost 7 bases, with 15 bases between them. Germline CDR1 is MNHEY and CDR2 is SMNVEV (reference sequence). The record originates from a study of T-cell reconstitution after alpha-beta-depleted transplantation in children. Preparing the TCRbeta library involved the use of unique molecular identifiers. A single record per CDR3 protein comes from TCRdb applying MiXCR to the PCR reads. The sample shows 190,000 or so distinct CDR3 sequences, over 5.5% of them seen only once.

The chain links TRBV27 to TRBJ1-6, with D perhaps matching TRBD1 (5 bases). This material consisted of PBMCs from the stem cell graft donor, taken from the stem cell graft. This receptor was obtained from a human donor who donated a stem cell graft to a child with Wiskott-Aldrich syndrome. The CDR3 sequence: CASRSLGQNSPLHF. The DNA of the CDR3 is TGTGCCAGCCGCTCTCTGGGGCAAAATTCACCCCTCCACTTT.